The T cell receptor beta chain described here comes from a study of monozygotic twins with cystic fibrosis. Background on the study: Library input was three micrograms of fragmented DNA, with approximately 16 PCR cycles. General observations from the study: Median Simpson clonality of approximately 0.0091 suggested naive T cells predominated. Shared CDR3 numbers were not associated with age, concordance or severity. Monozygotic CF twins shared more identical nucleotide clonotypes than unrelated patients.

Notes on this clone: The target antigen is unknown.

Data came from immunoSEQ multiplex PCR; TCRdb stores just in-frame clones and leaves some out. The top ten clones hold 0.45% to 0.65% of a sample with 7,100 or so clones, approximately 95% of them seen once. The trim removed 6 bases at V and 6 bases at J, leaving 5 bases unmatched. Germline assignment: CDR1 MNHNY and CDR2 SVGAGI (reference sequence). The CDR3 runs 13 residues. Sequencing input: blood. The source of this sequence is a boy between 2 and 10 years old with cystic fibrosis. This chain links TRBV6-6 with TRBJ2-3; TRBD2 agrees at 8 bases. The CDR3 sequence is CASRPTSEDTQYF. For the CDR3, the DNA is TGTGCCAGCAGGCCGACTAGCGAGGATACGCAGTATTTT.